Reported below is one T cell receptor (beta chain). Its antigen is still unknown. Averaging roughly 120 mL, one heparinised blood draw came from each individual donor. cDNA synthesis used the whole RNA isolate, giving expressed TCRB sequences. The average output of naive, central memory and regulatory T cell samples was about 3.3 million reads. Some clones are missing from TCRdb's copy, which holds only in-frame ones; the method was immunoSEQ multiplex PCR. This sample has 300,000 to 350,000 clones, with roughly 8% found just once. The data belong to a study of beta chain features in type 1 diabetes. Findings and caveats of the study: Naive, central memory and Treg TCRB repertoires appeared more alike in patients than in healthy donors.

Germline V gene sequence: CDR1 MNHNS, CDR2 SASEGT. Deletions cut 7 bases from V and 4 bases from J, with 16 bases between. The CDR3 is 14 residues long. The sequence came from a woman between 18 and 30 years old in good health. V is TRBV6-1 and J is TRBJ2-5, with TRBD1 as a possible D gene (5 bases). The sample taken for sequencing was central memory CD4+ T cells from blood. Here the CDR3 DNA reads TGTGCCAGCACAATCAGGGTTCATCGAGAGACCCAGTACTTC. Translating it yields CASTIRVHRETQYF.